Following are 12 T cell receptor beta chains from one sample sequenced in a study of blood T cell repertoires in COVID-19. Clones were sequenced by immunoSEQ multiplex PCR, and TCRdb holds only the in-frame ones, with some missing. The repertoire holds approximately 150,000 clones, with approximately 82% as singletons. Sequenced: peripheral blood. The receptors originated from a woman in her 70s who had recovered from COVID-19.

V and J are TRBV5-4 and TRBJ2-7; 11 bases fit TRBD2. Per germline, CDR1 SGHNT and CDR2 YYREEE (reference sequence). V shed 3 bases and J 4 bases; nucleotides not matched to a gene: 12. CDR3 length equals 17 residues. CDR3 protein: CASSWHQRGLAGYEQYF. The CDR3 DNA follows: TGTGCCAGCAGCTGGCACCAAAGAGGACTAGCGGGTTACGAGCAGTACTTC.

This sequence joins TRBV7-3 and TRBJ2-1; TRBD2 agrees at 7 bases. Germline CDR1 reads SGHTA; CDR2 reads FQGTGA. CDR3 length: 14 amino acids. V shed 5 bases and J 9 bases; nucleotides not matched to a gene: 10. CDR3 in DNA: TGTGCCAGCAGCCTACAGACTAGCTCCCCTGAGCAGTTCTTC. It codes for CASSLQTSSPEQFF.

This clone showed up just a few times. The chain links TRBV7-2 to TRBJ1-6, with D tentatively TRBD1 (5 bases). The CDR3 length is 15 residues. Germline CDR1 and CDR2: SGHTA and FQGNSA. V lost 5 bases, J lost 7 bases, and 15 bases lay in between. The CDR3 spells CASSPLQVGNSPLHF. The DNA of the CDR3 is TGTGCCAGCAGCCCGCTACAGGTCGGGAATTCACCCCTCCACTTT.

V gene TRBV7-9 combines with J gene TRBJ2-1; tentative D call: TRBD1 (6 bases). The germline V gene encodes CDR1 SEHNR and CDR2 FQNEAQ (reference sequence). This CDR3 has 15 amino acids. V shed 4 bases and J shed 0 bases, with 10 bases lying between them. CDR3 sequence reads: CASSSRQDSYNEQFF. The CDR3 bases are TGTGCCAGCAGCTCACGACAGGACTCCTACAATGAGCAGTTCTTC.

This clone has just a few counts. The V gene is TRBV18, the J gene TRBJ2-7, with D tentatively TRBD2 (6 bases). The germline V gene has CDR1 KGHSH and CDR2 LQKENI. Between the trimmed V and J ends, which lost 2 bases and 2 bases, there was a span of 13 bases. The CDR3 spans 15 residues. Here the CDR3 DNA reads TGTGCCAGCTCACCAACCGGGACTCCTACCTACGAGCAGTACTTC. It encodes CASSPTGTPTYEQYF.

CDR3 loop: CASSIVPGQSNQPQHF. The CDR3 DNA reads as TGTGCCAGTAGTATAGTCCCGGGACAGAGCAATCAGCCCCAGCATTTT. V is TRBV19 and J is TRBJ1-5; 7 bases are a match to TRBD1. CDR1 is LNHDA, CDR2 SQIVND, per germline (reference sequence). The ends lost 1 base at V and 1 base at J; junction bases unmatched: 4. The CDR3 loop spans 16 amino acids.

This clone was seen just once. The chain has TRBV28 and TRBJ2-7; tentatively, D is TRBD2 (6 bases). Germline V gene data show CDR1 as MDHEN and CDR2 as SYDVKM. The CDR3 has 13 amino acids. Trimming took 6 bases from V and 2 from J, leaving 11 bases between them. The CDR3 nucleotides read TGTGCCAGCAGGTGGAGGGCTACCTACGAGCAGTACTTC. The encoded protein is CASRWRATYEQYF.

The rearrangement uses TRBV7-3 and TRBJ1-1; D may be TRBD1 (6 bases). The CDR3 is 14 amino acids. V gave up 5 bases and J gave up 7 bases, with 17 bases separating them. The germline CDR1 and CDR2 sequences are SGHTA and FQGTGA. CDR3 sequence (DNA): TGTGCCAGCAGCCCGACAGGCCCACGCGGTGAAGCTTTCTTT. Protein product: CASSPTGPRGEAFF.

J is TRBJ2-7 and V is TRBV2; the match to TRBD1 covers 9 bases. The CDR3 spans 14 residues. Germline V lookup: CDR1 SNHLY, CDR2 FYNNEI. The V segment lost 7 bases and the J segment 5 bases; nucleotides outside the gene matches: 9. CDR3 DNA: TGTGCCAGCACCAGAGGGACAGGGTTCCACGAGCAGTACTTC. As protein: CASTRGTGFHEQYF.

The chain links TRBV3-1 (or the pseudogene TRBV3-2) to TRBJ2-5, with 12 bases aligning to TRBD1. Germline assignment: CDR1 LGHDT and CDR2 YNNKEL (reference sequence). This CDR3 has 16 residues. V dropped 4 bases and J dropped 4; count of bases not matched to a gene: 7. CDR3 region: CASSPLEGQGAETQYF. CDR3 nucleotides: TGTGCCAGCAGCCCCCTAGAGGGACAGGGGGCAGAGACCCAGTACTTC.

This clone was detected only a few times. This chain uses TRBV27 with TRBJ2-1, with 10 positions matching TRBD2. V dropped 6 bases and J dropped 5; count of bases not matched to a gene: 7. Germline V gene data show CDR1 as MNHEY and CDR2 as SMNVEV (reference sequence). The CDR3 has 15 amino acids. The CDR3 DNA follows: TGTGCCAGCAGGGTAGCGGGAGGCACGAACAATGAGCAGTTCTTC. It translates to CASRVAGGTNNEQFF.

This chain joins TRBV4-1 and TRBJ2-7; D may be TRBD1 (6 bases). The V end was cut by 4 bases, the J end by 6 bases, with 16 bases between. The CDR3 is 14 residues long. Germline-derived CDR1 and CDR2 are MGHRA and YSYEKL. The CDR3: CASSPTGLGFEQYF. For the CDR3, the DNA is TGCGCCAGCAGCCCAACAGGGTTAGGTTTCGAGCAGTACTTC.